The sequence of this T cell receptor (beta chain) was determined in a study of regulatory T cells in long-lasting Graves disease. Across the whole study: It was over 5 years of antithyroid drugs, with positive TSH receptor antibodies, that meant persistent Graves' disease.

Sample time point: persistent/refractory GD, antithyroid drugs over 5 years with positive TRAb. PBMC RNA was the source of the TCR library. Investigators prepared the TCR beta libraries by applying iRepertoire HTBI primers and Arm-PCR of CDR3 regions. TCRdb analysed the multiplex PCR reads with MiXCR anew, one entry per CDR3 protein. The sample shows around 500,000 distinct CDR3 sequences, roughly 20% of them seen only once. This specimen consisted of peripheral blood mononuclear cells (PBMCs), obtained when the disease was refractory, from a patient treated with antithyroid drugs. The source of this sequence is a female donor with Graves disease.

The CDR3 sequence is CSARGLAGGVETQYF. In DNA form, the CDR3 reads TGCAGTGCTAGGGGACTAGCGGGAGGGGTGGAGACCCAGTACTTC. The genes are TRBV20-1 and TRBJ2-5; 16 nucleotides match TRBD2. After removal of 3 bases from V and 5 bases from J, the junction contained 3 bases not matched to a gene. The germline gives CDR1 DFQATT, CDR2 SNEGSKA (reference sequence). CDR3 size: 15 residues.